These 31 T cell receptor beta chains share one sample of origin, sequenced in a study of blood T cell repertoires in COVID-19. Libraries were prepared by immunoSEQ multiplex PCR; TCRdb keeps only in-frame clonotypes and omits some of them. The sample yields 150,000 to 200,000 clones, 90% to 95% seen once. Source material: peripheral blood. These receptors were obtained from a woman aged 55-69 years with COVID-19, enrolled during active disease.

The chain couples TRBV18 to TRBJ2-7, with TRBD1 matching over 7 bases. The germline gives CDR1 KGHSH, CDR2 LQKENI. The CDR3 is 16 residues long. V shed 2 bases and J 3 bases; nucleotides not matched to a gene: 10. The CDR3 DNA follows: TGTGCCAGCTCACCAGGGATCGGGCAGGGGGTCTACGAGCAGTACTTC. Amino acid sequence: CASSPGIGQGVYEQYF.

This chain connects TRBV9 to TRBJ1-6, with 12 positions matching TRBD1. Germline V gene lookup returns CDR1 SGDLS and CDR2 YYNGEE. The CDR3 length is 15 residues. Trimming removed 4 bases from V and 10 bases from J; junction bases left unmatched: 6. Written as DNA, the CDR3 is TGTGCCAGCAGCAACGCCGGGACAGGGGGCTCACCCCTCCACTTT. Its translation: CASSNAGTGGSPLHF.

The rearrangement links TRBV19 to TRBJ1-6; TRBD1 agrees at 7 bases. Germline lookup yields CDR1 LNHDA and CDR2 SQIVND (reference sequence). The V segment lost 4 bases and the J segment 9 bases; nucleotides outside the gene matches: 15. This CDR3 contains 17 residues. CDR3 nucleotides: TGTGCCAGTAGTACGAATTGGGATAGGACAGGCGGTTCACCCCTCCACTTT. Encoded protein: CASSTNWDRTGGSPLHF. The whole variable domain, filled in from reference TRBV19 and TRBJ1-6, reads DGGITQSPKYLFRKEGQNVTLSCEQNLNHDAMYWYRQDPGQGLRLIYYSQIVNDFQKGDIAEGYSVSREKKESFPLTVTSAQKNPTAFYLCASSTNWDRTGGSPLHFGNGTRLTVT.

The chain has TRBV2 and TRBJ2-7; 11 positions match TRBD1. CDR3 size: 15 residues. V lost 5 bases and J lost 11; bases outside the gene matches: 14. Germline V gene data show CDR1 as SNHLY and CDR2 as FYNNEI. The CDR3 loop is CASSYRDRGFKVEYF. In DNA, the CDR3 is TGTGCCAGCAGTTACCGGGACAGGGGGTTTAAGGTAGAGTACTTC.

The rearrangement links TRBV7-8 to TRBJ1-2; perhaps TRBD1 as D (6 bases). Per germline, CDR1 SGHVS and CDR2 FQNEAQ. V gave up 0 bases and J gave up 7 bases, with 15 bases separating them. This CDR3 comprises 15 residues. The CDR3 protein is CASSLAAGGASGYTF. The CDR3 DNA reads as TGTGCCAGCAGCTTAGCCGCGGGGGGCGCGAGTGGCTACACCTTC.

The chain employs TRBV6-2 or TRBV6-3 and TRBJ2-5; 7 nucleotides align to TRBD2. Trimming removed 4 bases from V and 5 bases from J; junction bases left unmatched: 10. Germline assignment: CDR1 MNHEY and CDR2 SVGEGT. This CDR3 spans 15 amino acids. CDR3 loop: CASSSLTRGGETQYF. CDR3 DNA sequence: TGTGCCAGCAGTTCCTTAACTCGCGGGGGTGAGACCCAGTACTTC.

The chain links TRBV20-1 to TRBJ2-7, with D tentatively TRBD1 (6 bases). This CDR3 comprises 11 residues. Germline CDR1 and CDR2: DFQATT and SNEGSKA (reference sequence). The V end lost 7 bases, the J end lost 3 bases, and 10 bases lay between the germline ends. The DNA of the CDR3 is TGCAGTGTCAACAGGGACTACGAGCAGTACTTC. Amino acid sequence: CSVNRDYEQYF.

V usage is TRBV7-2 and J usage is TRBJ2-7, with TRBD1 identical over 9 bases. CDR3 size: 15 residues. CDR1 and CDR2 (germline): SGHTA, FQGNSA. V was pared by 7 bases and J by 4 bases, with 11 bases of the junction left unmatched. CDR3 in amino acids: CASTLDRGGLYEQYF. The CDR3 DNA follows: TGTGCCAGCACCCTGGACAGGGGAGGATTATACGAGCAGTACTTC.

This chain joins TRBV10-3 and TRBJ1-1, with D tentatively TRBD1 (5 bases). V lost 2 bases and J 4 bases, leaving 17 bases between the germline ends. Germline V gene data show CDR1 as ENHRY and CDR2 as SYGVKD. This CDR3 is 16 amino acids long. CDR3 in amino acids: CAISERVRRGGTEAFF. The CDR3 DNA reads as TGTGCCATCAGTGAGCGGGTTCGAAGGGGAGGCACTGAAGCTTTCTTT.

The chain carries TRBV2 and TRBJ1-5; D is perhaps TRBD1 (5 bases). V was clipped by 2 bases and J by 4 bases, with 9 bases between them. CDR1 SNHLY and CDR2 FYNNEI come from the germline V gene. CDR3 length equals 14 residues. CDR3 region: CASSEWTINQPQHF. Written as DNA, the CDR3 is TGTGCCAGCAGTGAATGGACAATAAATCAGCCCCAGCATTTT.

In DNA, the CDR3 is TGTGCCAGCAGCTTGCCCGGGAATAATTCACCCCTCCACTTT. This gives the protein CASSLPGNNSPLHF. This rearrangement joins TRBV5-4 to TRBJ1-6; no definite D call. With 1 base removed from V and 5 bases from J, the gap between germline ends came to 7 bases. Germline V gene sequence: CDR1 SGHNT, CDR2 YYREEE (reference sequence). The CDR3 has 14 amino acids.

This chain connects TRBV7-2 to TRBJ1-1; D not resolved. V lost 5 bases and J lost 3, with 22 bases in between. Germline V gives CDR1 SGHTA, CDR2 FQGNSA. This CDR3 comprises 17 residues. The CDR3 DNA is TGTGCCAGCAGCCCCGGACCCACGAAAACGGAGGACACTGAAGCTTTCTTT. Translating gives CASSPGPTKTEDTEAFF. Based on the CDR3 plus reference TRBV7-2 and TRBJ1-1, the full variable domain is GAGVSQSPSNKVTEKGKDVELRCDPISGHTALYWYRQSLGQGLEFLIYFQGNSAPDKSGLPSDRFSAERTGGSVSTLTIQRTQQEDSAVYLCASSPGPTKTEDTEAFFGQGTRLTVV.

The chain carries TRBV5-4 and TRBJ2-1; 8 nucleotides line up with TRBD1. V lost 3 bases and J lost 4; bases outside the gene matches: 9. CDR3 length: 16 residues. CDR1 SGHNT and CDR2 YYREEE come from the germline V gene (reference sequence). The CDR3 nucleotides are TGTGCCAGCAGCTCTCCCGGGACAGGAGATTACAATGAGCAGTTCTTC. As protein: CASSSPGTGDYNEQFF.

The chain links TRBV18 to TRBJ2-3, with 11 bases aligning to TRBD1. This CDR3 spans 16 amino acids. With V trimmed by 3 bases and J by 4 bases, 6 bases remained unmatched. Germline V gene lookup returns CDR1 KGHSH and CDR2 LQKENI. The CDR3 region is CASSPFGTGGSDTQYF. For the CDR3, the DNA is TGTGCCAGCTCACCTTTCGGGACAGGGGGTTCAGATACGCAGTATTTT.

In DNA, the CDR3 is TGTGCCAGCTCACAAGGGCCAGGGGTGAGTTCACCCCTCCACTTT. Protein: CASSQGPGVSSPLHF. The rearrangement uses TRBV18 and TRBJ1-6; a weak D match, TRBD1 (6 bases). CDR1 is KGHSH and CDR2 is LQKENI in the germline V gene. CDR3 length: 15 amino acids. The V end lost 4 bases, the J end lost 9 bases, and 16 bases lay between the germline ends. The variable domain in full, with the rest retrieved from reference TRBV18 and TRBJ1-6, is NAGVMQNPRHLVRRRGQEARLRCSPMKGHSHVYWYRQLPEEGLKFMVYLQKENIIDESGMPKERFSAEFPKEGPSILRIQQVVRGDSAAYFCASSQGPGVSSPLHFGNGTRLTVT.

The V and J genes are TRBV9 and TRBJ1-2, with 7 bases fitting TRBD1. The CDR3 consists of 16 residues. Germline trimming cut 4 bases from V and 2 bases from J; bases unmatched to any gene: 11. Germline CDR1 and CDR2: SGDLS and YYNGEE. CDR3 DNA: TGTGCCAGCAGCCTCCTACCGGGACAGTCAAACTATGGCTACACCTTC. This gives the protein CASSLLPGQSNYGYTF.

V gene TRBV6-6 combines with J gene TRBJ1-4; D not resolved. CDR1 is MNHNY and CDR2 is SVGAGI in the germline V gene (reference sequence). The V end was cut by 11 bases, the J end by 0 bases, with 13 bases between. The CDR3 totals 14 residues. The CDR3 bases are TGTGCCTTGGGAGCTAGTGCAACTAATGAAAAACTGTTTTTT. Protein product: CALGASATNEKLFF.

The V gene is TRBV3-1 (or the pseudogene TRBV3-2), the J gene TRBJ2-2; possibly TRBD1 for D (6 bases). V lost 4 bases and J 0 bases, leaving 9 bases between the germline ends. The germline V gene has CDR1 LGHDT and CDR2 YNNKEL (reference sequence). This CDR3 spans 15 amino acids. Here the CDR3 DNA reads TGTGCCAGCAGCCGGGGACACACGAACACCGGGGAGCTGTTTTTT. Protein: CASSRGHTNTGELFF.

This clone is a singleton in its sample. CDR3 sequence reads: CASRDRVVRAQHF. CDR3 nucleotide sequence: TGTGCCAGCAGGGACAGGGTCGTTCGAGCCCAGCATTTT. The rearrangement joins TRBV6-5 to TRBJ1-5; 8 positions agree with TRBD1. Trimming at V came to 6 bases and at J to 11 bases, leaving 9 bases not matched to a gene. The CDR3 consists of 13 residues. Germline lookup yields CDR1 MNHEY and CDR2 SVGAGI.

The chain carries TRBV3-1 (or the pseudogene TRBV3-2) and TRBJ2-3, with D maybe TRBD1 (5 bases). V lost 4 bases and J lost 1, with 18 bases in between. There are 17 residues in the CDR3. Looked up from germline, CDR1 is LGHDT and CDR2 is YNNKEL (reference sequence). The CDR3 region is CASSLRVRETGTDTQYF. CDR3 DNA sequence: TGTGCCAGCAGCCTCAGGGTAAGGGAAACAGGCACAGATACGCAGTATTTT.

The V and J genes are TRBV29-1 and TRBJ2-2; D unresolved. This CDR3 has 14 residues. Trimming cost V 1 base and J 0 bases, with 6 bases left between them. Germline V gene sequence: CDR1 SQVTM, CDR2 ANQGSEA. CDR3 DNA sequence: TGCAGCGTTGAAGCCGCGGCGAACACCGGGGAGCTGTTTTTT. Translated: CSVEAAANTGELFF.

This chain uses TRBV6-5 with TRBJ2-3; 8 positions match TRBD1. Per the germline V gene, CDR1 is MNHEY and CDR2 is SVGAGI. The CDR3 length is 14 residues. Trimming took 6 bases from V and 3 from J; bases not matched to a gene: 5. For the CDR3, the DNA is TGTGCCAGCAGGCCAGGGGGCAAGACAGATACGCAGTATTTT. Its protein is CASRPGGKTDTQYF.

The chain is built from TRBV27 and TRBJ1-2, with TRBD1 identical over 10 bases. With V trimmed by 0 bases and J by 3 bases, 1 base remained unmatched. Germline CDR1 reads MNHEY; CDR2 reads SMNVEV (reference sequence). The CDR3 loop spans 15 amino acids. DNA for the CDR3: TGTGCCAGCAGTTTATCGACAGGGGGCGACTATGGCTACACCTTC. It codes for CASSLSTGGDYGYTF.

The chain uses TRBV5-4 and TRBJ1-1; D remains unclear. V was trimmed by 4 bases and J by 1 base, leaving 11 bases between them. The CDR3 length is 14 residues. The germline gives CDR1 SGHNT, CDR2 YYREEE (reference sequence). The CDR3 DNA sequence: TGTGCCAGCAGCCCCGTGGGGAGGAACACTGAAGCTTTCTTT. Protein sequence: CASSPVGRNTEAFF. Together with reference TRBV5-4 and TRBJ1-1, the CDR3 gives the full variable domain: ETGVTQSPTHLIKTRGQQVTLRCSSQSGHNTVSWYQQALGQGPQFIFQYYREEENGRGNFPPRFSGLQFPNYSSELNVNALELDDSALYLCASSPVGRNTEAFFGQGTRLTVV.

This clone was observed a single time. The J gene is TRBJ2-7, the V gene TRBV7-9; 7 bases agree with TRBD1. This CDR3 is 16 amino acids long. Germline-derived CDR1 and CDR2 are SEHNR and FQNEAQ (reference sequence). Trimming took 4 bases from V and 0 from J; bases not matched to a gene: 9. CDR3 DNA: TGTGCCAGCAGCTCGACAGGGAACTCTCTCTCCTACGAGCAGTACTTC. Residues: CASSSTGNSLSYEQYF.

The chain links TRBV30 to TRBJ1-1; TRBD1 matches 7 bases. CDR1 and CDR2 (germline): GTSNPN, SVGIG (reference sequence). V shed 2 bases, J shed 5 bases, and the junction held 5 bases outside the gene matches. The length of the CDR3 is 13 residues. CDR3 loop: CAWSRGRGTEAFF. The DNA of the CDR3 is TGTGCCTGGAGTAGGGGGCGCGGGACTGAAGCTTTCTTT.

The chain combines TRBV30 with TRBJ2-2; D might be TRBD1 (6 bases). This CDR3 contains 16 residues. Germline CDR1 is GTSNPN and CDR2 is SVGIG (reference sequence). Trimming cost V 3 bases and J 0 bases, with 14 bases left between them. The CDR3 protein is CAWRPDSPSNTGELFF. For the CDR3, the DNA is TGTGCCTGGAGACCGGACAGCCCTTCGAACACCGGGGAGCTGTTTTTT.

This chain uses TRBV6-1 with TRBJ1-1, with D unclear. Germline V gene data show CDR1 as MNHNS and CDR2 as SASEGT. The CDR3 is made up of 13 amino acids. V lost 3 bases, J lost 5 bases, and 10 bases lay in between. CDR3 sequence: CASSDLPVTEAFF. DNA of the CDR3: TGTGCCAGCAGTGATCTCCCGGTAACTGAAGCTTTCTTT.

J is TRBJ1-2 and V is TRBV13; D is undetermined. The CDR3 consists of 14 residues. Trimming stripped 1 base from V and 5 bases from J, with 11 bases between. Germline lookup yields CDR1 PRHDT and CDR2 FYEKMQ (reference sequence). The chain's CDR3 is CASSLVGRMYGYTF. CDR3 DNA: TGTGCCAGCAGCTTAGTCGGGAGGATGTATGGCTACACCTTC.

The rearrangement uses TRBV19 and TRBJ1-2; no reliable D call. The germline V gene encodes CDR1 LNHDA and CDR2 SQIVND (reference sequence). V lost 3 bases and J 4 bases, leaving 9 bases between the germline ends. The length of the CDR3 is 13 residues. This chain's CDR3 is CASSIRPRYGYTF. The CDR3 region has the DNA TGTGCCAGTAGTATCCGTCCGCGCTATGGCTACACCTTC.

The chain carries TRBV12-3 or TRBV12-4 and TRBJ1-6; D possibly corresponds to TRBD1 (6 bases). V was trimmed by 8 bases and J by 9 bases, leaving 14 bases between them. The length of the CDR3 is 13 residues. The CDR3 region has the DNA TGTGCCAGCTCAATGAGGGGGGGTTCACCCCTCCACTTT. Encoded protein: CASSMRGGSPLHF.